The clone carrying this T cell receptor beta chain showed up just a few times. The CDR3 contains 15 residues. J was trimmed by 5 bases and V by 4 bases; bases with no gene match: 8. The V gene's germline CDR1 is MNHNS and CDR2 SASEGT. Treatment here: oral pan-JAK inhibitor, 5-10 mg twice daily. This record belongs to a study of CD8+ T cells in alopecia areata. cDNA prepared by RNA extraction and subsequent reverse transcription served as the template for sequencing. TCRdb keeps only in-frame clones here, not all; method: immunoSEQ multiplex PCR. The sample has some 220,000 clones; more than 45% are singletons.

The gene calls are TRBV6-1 and TRBJ2-1, with 7 nucleotides matching TRBD1. This clonotype was obtained from a human donor with alopecia areata. Sample: CD4+ T cells sorted from blood, taken at week 4, from a patient treated with tofacitinib. DNA for the CDR3: TGTGCCAGCAGTGGCGACAGGGAAGAGGACAATGAGCAGTTCTTC. This encodes CASSGDREEDNEQFF.